This T cell receptor beta chain was found in a study of T cells in Graves' hyperthyroidism and ophthalmopathy. This clonotype has at least ten counts. The investigators amplified TCR beta CDR3 regions from RNA transcripts. Researchers ran a first-round RT-PCR on the TCR CDR3 using the HTBI primer set. TCRdb called the multiplex PCR reads again in MiXCR, with one record for every CDR3 protein. The sample consists of 560,000 or so distinct CDR3 sequences, about 45% of them appearing once. The CDR3 extends over 13 amino acids. Looked up from germline, CDR1 is LGHNA and CDR2 is YSLEER. Deletions cut 1 base from V and 2 bases from J, with 5 bases between.

Sequencing input: peripheral blood or thyroid tissue (not recorded which). The receptor's source is a young woman with Graves' hyperthyroidism. The chain joins TRBV4-3 to TRBJ2-5; D remains ambiguous. The DNA for the CDR3 is TGCGCCAGCAGCCAAGCAGCACAAGAGACCCAGTACTTC. This translates into CASSQAAQETQYF.